The present entry profiles one T cell receptor (beta chain) with its context. The data belong to a study of blood T cell repertoires in COVID-19. Study in general: Acute-phase and convalescent COVID-19 samples originated in the United States, Italy and Spain. T cells, B-cell-depleted T cells, or PBMCs supplied cDNA or gDNA.

Authors' data handling: Amplification of reference gene primers was used by the study to estimate nucleated cell counts. Clones were sequenced by immunoSEQ multiplex PCR, and TCRdb holds only the in-frame ones, with some missing. V and J calls and clone size follow that table, whereas D and trimming were derived from the DNA. This table has tens of thousands of clones, 89% appearing once. This CDR3 has 17 residues. CDR1 PRHDT and CDR2 FYEKMQ come from the germline V gene (reference sequence). The V and J ends lost 3 bases and 4 bases, in that order; junction bases with no gene match: 8. The sequenced sample consisted of peripheral blood. V usage is TRBV13 and J usage is TRBJ2-2, with 10 bases matching TRBD1. The TCR was taken from an older woman with acute or convalescent COVID-19. CDR3 amino acids: CASSFNPGQGFTGELFF. The CDR3 DNA sequence: TGTGCCAGCAGCTTCAACCCGGGACAGGGGTTCACCGGGGAGCTGTTTTTT.